This T cell receptor beta chain was identified in a study of T-cell memory formation after mild COVID-19. TCR alpha and TCR beta cDNA libraries with sample barcodes and UMIs came from 5'RACE using constant-segment primers. TCRdb re-derived calls from the 5' RACE reads in MiXCR, one entry per CDR3 protein. The sample records fewer than 450,000 distinct CDR3 sequences, roughly 21% being singletons. General observations from the study: Most CD4+ clones that shrank were in CM and EM, while CD8+ ones turned up in EMRA.

Concerning this clonotype: Its specificity is unknown.

This clonotype was obtained from an adult woman who had mild COVID-19 (a few samples of this study predate the infection). Cell type and time point are not known. Sequencing was performed on PBMCs or a T cell subset sorted from them (not recorded which).

As DNA, the CDR3 is TGCAGCGTTGACGGTCTTGAGGGTCCGGGGTCCTACAATGAGCAGTTCTTC. Protein product: CSVDGLEGPGSYNEQFF. The rearrangement uses TRBV29-1 and TRBJ2-1; D perhaps matches TRBD2 (5 bases). Between the trimmed V and J ends, which lost 3 bases and 1 base, there was a span of 19 bases. The germline gives CDR1 SQVTM, CDR2 ANQGSEA. The CDR3 covers 17 residues.